This T cell receptor beta chain appears in the sequencing data of a study of blood T cell repertoires in COVID-19. Using immunoSEQ multiplex PCR, the repertoire was profiled, and TCRdb retains in-frame clones only, with some absent. The table shows some 330,000 clones, with 80% to 90% occurring only once. The CDR3 consists of 16 residues. Germline CDR1 and CDR2: SEHNR and FQNEAQ (reference sequence). The trim removed 1 base at V and 6 bases at J, leaving 6 bases unmatched. The sequenced sample was PBMCs or T cells enriched from blood (not recorded which). The sequence was obtained from a man under 40 who had recovered from COVID-19. The chain couples TRBV7-9 to TRBJ2-1; TRBD2 matches 10 bases. The CDR3 DNA sequence: TGTGCCAGCAGCTTAGGCGCGGGACTAGCGAGCAATGAGCAGTTCTTC. This translates into CASSLGAGLASNEQFF. Together with reference TRBV7-9 and TRBJ2-1, the CDR3 gives the full variable domain: DTGVSQNPRHKITKRGQNVTFRCDPISEHNRLYWYRQTLGQGPEFLTYFQNEAQLEKSRLLSDRFSAERPKGSFSTLEIQRTEQGDSAMYLCASSLGAGLASNEQFFGPGTRLTVL.